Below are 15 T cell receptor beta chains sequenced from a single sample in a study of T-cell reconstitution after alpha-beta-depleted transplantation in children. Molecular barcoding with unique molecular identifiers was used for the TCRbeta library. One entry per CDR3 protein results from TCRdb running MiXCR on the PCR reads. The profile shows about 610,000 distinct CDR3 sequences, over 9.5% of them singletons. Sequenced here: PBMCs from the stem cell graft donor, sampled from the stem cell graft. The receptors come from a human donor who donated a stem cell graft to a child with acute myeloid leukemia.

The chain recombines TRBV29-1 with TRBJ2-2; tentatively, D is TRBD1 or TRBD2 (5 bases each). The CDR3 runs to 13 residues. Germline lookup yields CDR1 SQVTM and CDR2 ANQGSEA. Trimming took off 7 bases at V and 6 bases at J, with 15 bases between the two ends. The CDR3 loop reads CSGRGTVAGELFF. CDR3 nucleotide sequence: TGCAGCGGGAGAGGGACCGTGGCCGGGGAGCTGTTTTTT.

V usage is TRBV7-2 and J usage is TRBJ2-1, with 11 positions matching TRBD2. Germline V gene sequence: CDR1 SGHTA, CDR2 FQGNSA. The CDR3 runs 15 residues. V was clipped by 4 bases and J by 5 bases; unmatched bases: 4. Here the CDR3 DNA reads TGTGCCAGCAGCTCACTAGCGGGAGTCCACAATGAGCAGTTCTTC. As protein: CASSSLAGVHNEQFF.

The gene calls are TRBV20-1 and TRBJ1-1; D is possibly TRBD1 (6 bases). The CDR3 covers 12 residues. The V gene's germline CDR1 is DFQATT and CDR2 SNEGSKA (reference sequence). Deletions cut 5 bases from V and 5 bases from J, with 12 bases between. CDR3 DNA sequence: TGCAGTGCTCCCTCGGACAGTACTGAAGCTTTCTTT. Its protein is CSAPSDSTEAFF.

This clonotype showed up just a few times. Written as DNA, the CDR3 is TGTGCCAGCAGCGCCACTAGCGGGGCCTCTGTGGAGACCCAGTACTTC. Encoded protein: CASSATSGASVETQYF. This chain uses TRBV9 with TRBJ2-5, with TRBD2 matching over 10 bases. Trimming cost V 3 bases and J 5 bases; bases outside gene matches: 10. From germline, CDR1 is SGDLS and CDR2 YYNGEE. CDR3 length: 16 amino acids.

This chain's CDR3 is CSAVNSGSGNQPQHF. DNA of the CDR3: TGCAGTGCTGTTAACTCCGGAAGTGGCAATCAGCCCCAGCATTTT. This sequence joins TRBV20-1 and TRBJ1-5; D is uncertain. From germline, CDR1 is DFQATT and CDR2 SNEGSKA (reference sequence). The germline V and J ends were trimmed by 5 bases and 2 bases, with 16 bases remaining between them. The CDR3 runs 15 residues.

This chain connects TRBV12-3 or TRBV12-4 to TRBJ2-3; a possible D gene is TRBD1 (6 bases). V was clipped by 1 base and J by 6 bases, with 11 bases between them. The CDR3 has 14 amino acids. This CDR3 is CASSLGGRRDTQYF. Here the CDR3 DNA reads TGTGCCAGCAGTTTAGGGGGGCGAAGGGATACGCAGTATTTT.

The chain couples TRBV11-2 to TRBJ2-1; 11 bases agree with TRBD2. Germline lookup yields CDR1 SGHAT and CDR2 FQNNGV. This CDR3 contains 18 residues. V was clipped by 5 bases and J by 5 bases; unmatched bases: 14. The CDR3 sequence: CASSPGPVTSGRNNEQFF. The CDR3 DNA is TGTGCCAGCAGCCCGGGACCCGTCACTAGCGGGAGAAACAATGAGCAGTTCTTC.

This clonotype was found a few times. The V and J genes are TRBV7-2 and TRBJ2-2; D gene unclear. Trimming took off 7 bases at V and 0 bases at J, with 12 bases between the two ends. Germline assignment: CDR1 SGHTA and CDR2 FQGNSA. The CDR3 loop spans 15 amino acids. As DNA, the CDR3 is TGTGCCAGCACCCCAGGCTTCGCGAACACCGGGGAGCTGTTTTTT. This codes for CASTPGFANTGELFF.

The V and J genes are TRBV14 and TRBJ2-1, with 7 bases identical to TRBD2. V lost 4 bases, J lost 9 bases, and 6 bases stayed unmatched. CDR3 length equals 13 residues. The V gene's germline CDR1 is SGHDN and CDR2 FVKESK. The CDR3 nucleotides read TGTGCCAGCAGCCTGACTAGCAGAGGTGAGCAGTTCTTC. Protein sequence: CASSLTSRGEQFF. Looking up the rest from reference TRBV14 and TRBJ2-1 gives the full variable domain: EAGVTQFPSHSVIEKGQTVTLRCDPISGHDNLYWYRRVMGKEIKFLLHFVKESKQDESGMPNNRFLAERTGGTYSTLKVQPAELEDSGVYFCASSLTSRGEQFFGPGTRLTVL.

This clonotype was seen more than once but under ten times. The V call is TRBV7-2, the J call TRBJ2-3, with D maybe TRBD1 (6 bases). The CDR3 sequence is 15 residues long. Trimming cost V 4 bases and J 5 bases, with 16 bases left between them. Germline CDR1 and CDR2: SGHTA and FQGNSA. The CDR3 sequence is CASSSQPSGEDTQYF. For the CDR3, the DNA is TGTGCCAGCAGCTCCCAACCCTCAGGGGAAGATACGCAGTATTTT.

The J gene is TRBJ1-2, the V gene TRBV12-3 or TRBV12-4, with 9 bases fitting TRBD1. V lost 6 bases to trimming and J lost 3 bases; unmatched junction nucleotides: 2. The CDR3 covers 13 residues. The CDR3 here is CASRGDRDYGYTF. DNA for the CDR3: TGTGCCAGCAGAGGGGACAGGGACTATGGCTACACCTTC.

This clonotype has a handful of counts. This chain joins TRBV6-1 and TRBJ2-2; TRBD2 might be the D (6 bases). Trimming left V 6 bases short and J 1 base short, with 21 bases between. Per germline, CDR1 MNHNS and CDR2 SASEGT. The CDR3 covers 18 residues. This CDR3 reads CASSNRRGEVGNTGELFF. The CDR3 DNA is TGTGCCAGCAGCAACCGGCGCGGGGAAGTTGGGAACACCGGGGAGCTGTTTTTT.

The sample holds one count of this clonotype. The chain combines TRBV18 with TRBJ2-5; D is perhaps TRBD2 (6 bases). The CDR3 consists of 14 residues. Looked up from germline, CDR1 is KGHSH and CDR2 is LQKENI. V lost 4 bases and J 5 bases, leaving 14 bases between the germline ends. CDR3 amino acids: CASSRGNGGETQYF. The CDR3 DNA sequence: TGTGCCAGCTCACGGGGGAACGGAGGGGAGACCCAGTACTTC.

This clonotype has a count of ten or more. CDR3 coding DNA: TGTGCCAGCAGCTCACTTACAGTCCCCGGGGCCAACGTCCTGACTTTC. This codes for CASSSLTVPGANVLTF. The J gene is TRBJ2-6, the V gene TRBV6-2 or TRBV6-3; D gene ambiguous. The ends were cut back, 6 bases at V and 4 bases at J, with 16 bases in the middle. This CDR3 comprises 16 residues. Germline CDR1 MNHEY, CDR2 SVGEGT.

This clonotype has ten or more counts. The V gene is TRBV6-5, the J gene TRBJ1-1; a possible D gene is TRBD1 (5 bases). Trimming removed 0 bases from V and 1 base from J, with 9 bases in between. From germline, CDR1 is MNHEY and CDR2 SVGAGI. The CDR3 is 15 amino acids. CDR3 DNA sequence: TGTGCCAGCAGTTACTCGCAAGGGGCGAACACTGAAGCTTTCTTT. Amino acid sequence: CASSYSQGANTEAFF.